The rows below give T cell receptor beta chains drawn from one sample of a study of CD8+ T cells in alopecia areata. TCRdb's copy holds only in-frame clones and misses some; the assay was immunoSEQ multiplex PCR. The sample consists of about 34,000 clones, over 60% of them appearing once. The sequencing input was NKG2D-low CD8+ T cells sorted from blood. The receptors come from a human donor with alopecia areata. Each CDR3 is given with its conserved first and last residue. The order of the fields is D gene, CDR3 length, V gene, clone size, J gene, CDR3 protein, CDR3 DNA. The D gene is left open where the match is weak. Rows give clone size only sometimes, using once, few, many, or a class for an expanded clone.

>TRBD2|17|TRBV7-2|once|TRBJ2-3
CASSLILAGGPPDTQYF
TGTGCCAGCAGCTTAATCCTAGCGGGGGGGCCCCCAGATACGCAGTATTTT
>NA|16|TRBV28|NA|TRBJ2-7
CASSSQGVVQSYEQYF
TGTGCCAGCAGTTCCCAAGGGGTGGTTCAGTCCTACGAGCAGTACTTC
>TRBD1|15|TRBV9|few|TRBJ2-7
CASSVAGTGAHEQYF
TGTGCCAGCAGCGTCGCCGGGACAGGGGCCCACGAGCAGTACTTC
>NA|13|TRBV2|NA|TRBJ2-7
CASSESAPYEQYF
TGTGCCAGCAGTGAATCCGCGCCCTACGAGCAGTACTTC
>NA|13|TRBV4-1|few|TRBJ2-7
CASSPARYYEQYF
TGCGCCAGCAGCCCGGCGCGATACTACGAGCAGTACTTC
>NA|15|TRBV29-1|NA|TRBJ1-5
CSVEETGGGNQPQHF
TGCAGCGTTGAAGAAACGGGAGGCGGCAATCAGCCCCAGCATTTT
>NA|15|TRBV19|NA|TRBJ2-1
CASSTFGASYNEQFF
TGTGCCAGTAGTACCTTCGGGGCGTCATACAATGAGCAGTTCTTC
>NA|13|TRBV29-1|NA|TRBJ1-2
CSVAGSTNYGYTF
TGCAGCGTTGCCGGCAGTACCAACTATGGCTACACCTTC
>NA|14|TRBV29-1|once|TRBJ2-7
CSVDGGYSSYEQYF
TGCAGCGTTGATGGGGGGTATAGCTCCTACGAGCAGTACTTC
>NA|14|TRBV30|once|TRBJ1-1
CAWSVEAEVTEAFF
TGTGCCTGGAGTGTAGAGGCCGAAGTCACTGAAGCTTTCTTT
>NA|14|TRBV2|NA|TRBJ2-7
CASRAGQYSYEQYF
TGTGCCAGCAGAGCGGGACAGTATTCCTACGAGCAGTACTTC
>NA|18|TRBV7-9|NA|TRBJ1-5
CASSLVGSGIVGNQPQHF
TGTGCCAGCAGCTTAGTGGGGTCAGGGATTGTTGGCAATCAGCCCCAGCATTTT
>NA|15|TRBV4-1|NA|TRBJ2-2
CASSQGTGEAGELFF
TGTGCCAGCAGCCAAGGAACAGGGGAGGCCGGGGAGCTGTTTTTT
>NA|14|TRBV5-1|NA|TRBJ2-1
CASSLVLGDNEQFF
TGCGCCAGCAGCTTGGTTCTCGGGGACAATGAGCAGTTCTTC
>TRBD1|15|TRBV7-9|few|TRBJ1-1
CASSSQQGAYTEAFF
TGTGCCAGCAGCTCTCAGCAGGGGGCATACACTGAAGCTTTCTTT
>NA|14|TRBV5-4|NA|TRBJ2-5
CASSLAAGTETQYF
TGTGCCAGCAGCTTGGCGGCAGGGACGGAGACCCAGTACTTC
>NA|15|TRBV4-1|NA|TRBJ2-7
CASSQGHGGTYEQYF
TGCGCCAGCAGCCAAGGGCACGGGGGAACCTACGAGCAGTACTTC
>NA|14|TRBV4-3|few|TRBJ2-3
CASSPGLSTDTQYF
TGCGCCAGCAGCCCTGGACTATCCACAGATACGCAGTATTTT
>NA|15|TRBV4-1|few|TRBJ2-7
CASSQEEGGSYEQYF
TGCGCCAGCAGCCAAGAAGAGGGGGGGAGCTACGAGCAGTACTTC
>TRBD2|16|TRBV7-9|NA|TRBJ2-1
CASSHGLAVPYNEQFF
TGTGCCAGCAGCCACGGACTAGCCGTCCCCTACAATGAGCAGTTCTTC
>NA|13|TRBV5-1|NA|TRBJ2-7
CASSFQASYEQYF
TGCGCCAGCAGCTTCCAGGCCTCCTACGAGCAGTACTTC
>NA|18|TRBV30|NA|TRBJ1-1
CAWSVLEGFFTFWGRSFF
TGTGCCTGGAGTGTCCTCGAAGGTTTCTTTACTTTTTGGGGGCGGTCTTTCTTT
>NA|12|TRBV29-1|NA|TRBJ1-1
CSVEKGSTEAFF
TGCAGCGTTGAAAAGGGGAGCACTGAAGCTTTCTTT
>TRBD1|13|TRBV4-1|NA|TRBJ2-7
CASSQGDSYEQYF
TGCGCCAGCAGCCAAGGGGACAGCTACGAGCAGTACTTC
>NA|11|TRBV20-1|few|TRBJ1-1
CSGELNTEAFF
TGCAGTGGCGAGTTGAACACTGAAGCTTTCTTT
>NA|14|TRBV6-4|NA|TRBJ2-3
CASSVKGLPDTQYF
TGTGCCAGCAGTGTTAAGGGGCTCCCAGATACGCAGTATTTT
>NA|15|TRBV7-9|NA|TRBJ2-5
CASSFRDPRQETQYF
TGTGCCAGCAGCTTTCGGGACCCTAGGCAAGAGACCCAGTACTTC
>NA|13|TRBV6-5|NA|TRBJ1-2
CASSYSPVYGYTF
TGTGCCAGCAGTTACTCGCCTGTCTATGGCTACACCTTC
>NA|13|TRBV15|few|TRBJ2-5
CATSRDNSDAQYF
TGTGCCACCAGCAGAGATAATTCGGACGCGCAGTACTTC
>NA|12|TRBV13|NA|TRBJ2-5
CASSPGLETQYF
TGTGCCAGCTCTCCGGGTTTGGAGACCCAGTACTTC
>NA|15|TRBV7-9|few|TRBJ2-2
CASSFSQESTGELFF
TGTGCCAGCAGCTTTTCACAGGAGTCCACCGGGGAGCTGTTTTTT
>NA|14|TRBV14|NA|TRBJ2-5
CASSPRKYQETQYF
TGTGCCAGCAGCCCAAGAAAGTACCAAGAGACCCAGTACTTC
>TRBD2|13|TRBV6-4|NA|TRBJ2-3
CASSTSGTDTQYF
TGTGCCAGCAGTACTAGCGGCACAGATACGCAGTATTTT
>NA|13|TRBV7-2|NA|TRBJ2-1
CASSLMPYNEQFF
TGTGCCAGCAGCTTAATGCCCTACAATGAGCAGTTCTTC
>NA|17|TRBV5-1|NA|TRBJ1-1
CASSLWPLRDKNTEAFF
TGCGCCAGCAGCTTGTGGCCGTTACGGGACAAGAACACTGAAGCTTTCTTT
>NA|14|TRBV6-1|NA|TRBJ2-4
CASGDRLAKNIQYF
TGTGCCAGCGGGGATAGATTAGCCAAAAACATTCAGTACTTC
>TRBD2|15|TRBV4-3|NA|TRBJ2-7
CASSQDAGGPNEQYF
TGCGCCAGCAGCCAAGATGCGGGGGGGCCCAACGAGCAGTACTTC
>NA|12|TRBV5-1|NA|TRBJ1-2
CASSLGTYGYTF
TGCGCCAGCAGCTTGGGCACCTATGGCTACACCTTC
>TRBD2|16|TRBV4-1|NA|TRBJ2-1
CASSQEWLADYNEQFF
TGCGCCAGCAGCCAAGAGTGGCTAGCGGATTACAATGAGCAGTTCTTC
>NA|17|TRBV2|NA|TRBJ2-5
CASSEWTSGLIQETQYF
TGTGCCAGCAGTGAATGGACGTCCGGCCTCATCCAAGAGACCCAGTACTTC
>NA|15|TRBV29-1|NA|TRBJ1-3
CSVEDSLGSGNTIYF
TGCAGCGTTGAGGACTCCCTAGGTTCTGGAAACACCATATATTTT
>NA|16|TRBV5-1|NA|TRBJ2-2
CASSFGTPAGTGELFF
TGCGCCAGCAGCTTTGGGACGCCGGCGGGCACCGGGGAGCTGTTTTTT
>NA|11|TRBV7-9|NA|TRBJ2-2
CASSRTGELFF
TGTGCCAGCAGCCGCACCGGGGAGCTGTTTTTT
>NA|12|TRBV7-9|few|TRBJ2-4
CASSFLGDIQYF
TGTGCCAGCAGCTTTCTGGGGGACATTCAGTACTTC
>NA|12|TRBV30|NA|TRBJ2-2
CAWNLTPGELFF
TGTGCCTGGAATCTCACCCCCGGGGAGCTGTTTTTT
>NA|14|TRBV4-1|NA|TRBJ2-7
CASSQATASYEQYF
TGCGCCAGCAGCCAAGCGACAGCATCCTACGAGCAGTACTTC
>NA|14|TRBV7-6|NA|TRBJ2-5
CASSLAGGRETQYF
TGTGCCAGCAGCTTAGCGGGGGGGCGGGAGACCCAGTACTTC
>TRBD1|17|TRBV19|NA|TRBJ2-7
CASSTPSPGTGAYEQYF
TGTGCCAGTAGTACTCCATCCCCCGGGACAGGGGCCTACGAGCAGTACTTC
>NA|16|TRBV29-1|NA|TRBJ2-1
CSVEDWGRDTYNEQFF
TGCAGCGTTGAAGATTGGGGGCGCGATACCTACAATGAGCAGTTCTTC
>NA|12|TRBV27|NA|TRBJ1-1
CASSLTGNEAFF
TGTGCCAGCAGTTTAACAGGCAATGAAGCTTTCTTT
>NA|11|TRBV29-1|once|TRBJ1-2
CSASLPHGYTF
TGCAGCGCGAGCCTTCCTCATGGCTACACCTTC
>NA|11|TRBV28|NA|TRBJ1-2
CATSEGNGYTF
TGTGCCACTTCGGAGGGGAATGGCTACACCTTC
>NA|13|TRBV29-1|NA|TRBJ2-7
CSAAGQSANEQYF
TGCAGCGCGGCGGGACAGAGCGCCAACGAGCAGTACTTC
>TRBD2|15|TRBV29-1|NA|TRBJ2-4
CSVEGLAADENIQYF
TGCAGCGTGGAGGGACTAGCGGCTGACGAAAACATTCAGTACTTC